This T cell receptor (beta chain) was found in a study of T cells in Graves' hyperthyroidism and ophthalmopathy. Study background: Sampling of peripheral blood happened at initial diagnosis, prior to any treatment. General study findings and limits: Ophthalmopathy was identified by the model a median about six months ahead of onset.

This clonotype was counted many times. The antigen is undetermined. What was amplified from RNA transcripts were TCR beta CDR3 regions. First-round RT-PCR with HTBI primers amplified the TCR CDR3 region. TCRdb passed the multiplex PCR reads through MiXCR, listing each CDR3 protein once. The table includes around 300,000 distinct CDR3 sequences, around 13% detected once. The source material was blood. This sequence was found in a woman aged 40 to 50 with Graves' ophthalmopathy.

The CDR3 protein is CASSLSPVGTEAFF. CDR3 nucleotide sequence: TGTGCCAGCAGTTTGTCCCCGGTGGGCACTGAAGCTTTCTTT. The V gene is TRBV27, the J gene TRBJ1-1, with unresolved D. The CDR3 spans 14 residues. V was cut by 3 bases and J by 4 bases, with 12 bases left in between. CDR1 MNHEY and CDR2 SMNVEV come from the germline V gene (reference sequence).